Below are 18 T cell receptor beta chains sequenced from a single sample in a study of neurological immune-mediated disorders. TCRdb called the 5' RACE reads again in MiXCR, with one record for every CDR3 protein. The sample contains roughly 34,000 distinct CDR3 sequences, about 13% of which appear only once. Time point given: longitudinal time-point 2. Sequencing input: PBMCs. These TCRs come from a woman between 35 and 50 years old in good health.

This clonotype has at least ten counts. The chain carries TRBV27 and TRBJ2-1, with 12 bases lining up with TRBD2. Germline CDR1 MNHEY, CDR2 SMNVEV (reference sequence). Trimming removed 8 bases from V and 8 bases from J; junction bases left unmatched: 10. The CDR3 length is 15 residues. CDR3 nucleotides: TGTGCCAGCTCTCCTCCTAGCGGGAGGGTCTATGAGCAGTTCTTC. Translation gives CASSPPSGRVYEQFF.

This clonotype is medium-sized. The CDR3 nucleotides are TGCAGTGCTAGTCAGCTAGCGGGAGCGCACGAGCAGTTCTTC. It encodes CSASQLAGAHEQFF. This rearrangement joins TRBV20-1 to TRBJ2-1; TRBD2 agrees at 10 bases. Germline V gene data show CDR1 as DFQATT and CDR2 as SNEGSKA (reference sequence). This CDR3 spans 14 amino acids. The trim removed 3 bases at V and 10 bases at J, leaving 9 bases unmatched.

The sample holds many counts of this clonotype. The CDR3 region has the DNA TGCAGTGCTAGTATCGGAGGGGCCAAAAACATTCAGTACTTC. Protein: CSASIGGAKNIQYF. V gene TRBV20-1 combines with J gene TRBJ2-4, with D possibly matching TRBD2 (6 bases). V was trimmed by 3 bases and J by 1 base, leaving 10 bases between them. The CDR3 covers 14 residues. The germline CDR1 and CDR2 sequences are DFQATT and SNEGSKA (reference sequence).

This clonotype occurred many times. The CDR3 sequence is CSASGQGLDTQYF. CDR3 sequence (DNA): TGCAGTGCGTCGGGACAGGGACTAGATACGCAGTATTTT. The chain uses TRBV20-1 and TRBJ2-3, with 9 nucleotides matching TRBD1. After removal of 6 bases from V and 5 bases from J, the junction contained 6 bases not matched to a gene. Germline V gene sequence: CDR1 DFQATT, CDR2 SNEGSKA (reference sequence). CDR3 length: 13 residues.

This clonotype was counted at least ten times. V gene TRBV21-1 combines with J gene TRBJ1-1; the D call TRBD1 from the table was never checked on the DNA. TRBV21-1 is a recognized pseudogene. The CDR3 length is 15 residues. CDR3 DNA: TGTGCCAGCAGCAAAGATGAGGGGATAGGGACTGAAGCTTTCTTT. Encoded protein: CASSKDEGIGTEAFF.

This clonotype was found many times. V and J are TRBV11-3 and TRBJ2-3, with 9 bases that match TRBD2. Germline lookup yields CDR1 SGHNT and CDR2 YENEEA. With 3 bases clipped from V and 2 bases from J, the junction kept 3 bases outside the gene matches. CDR3 size: 15 residues. The CDR3 DNA sequence: TGTGCCAGCAGCTTTGGCGGGGGGGACACAGATACGCAGTATTTT. This encodes CASSFGGGDTDTQYF.

This clonotype has a count of ten or more. This chain links TRBV3-1 with TRBJ2-5; D may correspond to TRBD1 or TRBD2 (6 bases each). This CDR3 has 15 amino acids. V lost 4 bases to trimming and J lost 5 bases, with 17 bases between them. Germline CDR1 is LGHDT and CDR2 is YNNKEL (reference sequence). CDR3 sequence: CASSPYVGGSETQYF. Here the CDR3 DNA reads TGTGCCAGCAGCCCCTATGTGGGGGGCTCGGAGACCCAGTACTTC.

Ten or more counts support this clonotype. The chain joins TRBV5-6 to TRBJ1-6; D uncertain. The CDR3 has 18 residues. Germline CDR1 SGHDT, CDR2 YYEEEE. Trimming took 0 bases from V and 7 from J, leaving 20 bases between them. CDR3 sequence: CASSLGTSTFQENSPLHF. The DNA of the CDR3 is TGTGCCAGCAGCTTGGGGACCTCTACTTTTCAAGAAAATTCACCCCTCCACTTT. The entire variable domain, with the rest obtained from reference TRBV5-6 and TRBJ1-6, is as follows: DAGVTQSPTHLIKTRGQQVTLRCSPKSGHDTVSWYQQALGQGPQFIFQYYEEEERQRGNFPDRFSGHQFPNYSSELNVNALLLGDSALYLCASSLGTSTFQENSPLHFGNGTRLTVT.

This clonotype was seen ten or more times. This chain connects TRBV9 to TRBJ2-2; D is perhaps TRBD2 (6 bases). Trimming removed 5 bases from V and 5 bases from J, with 10 bases in between. The CDR3 extends over 13 amino acids. Germline V gives CDR1 SGDLS, CDR2 YYNGEE. Here the CDR3 reads CASRLRETGELFF. As DNA, the CDR3 is TGTGCCAGCAGATTACGGGAGACCGGGGAGCTGTTTTTT.

Ten or more counts support this clonotype. The V gene is TRBV3-1, the J gene TRBJ2-1; 10 bases map to TRBD2. With V trimmed by 1 base and J by 6 bases, 9 bases remained unmatched. CDR1 is LGHDT, CDR2 YNNKEL, per germline (reference sequence). The CDR3 is 17 amino acids. The CDR3 loop reads CASSQGKRLAGANEQFF. The DNA for the CDR3 is TGTGCCAGCAGCCAAGGAAAGAGGCTAGCGGGAGCCAATGAGCAGTTCTTC.

This clonotype showed up many times. The chain carries TRBV7-3 and TRBJ1-2; TRBD1 agrees at 8 bases. V lost 1 base, J lost 8 bases, and 12 bases stayed unmatched. Germline-derived CDR1 and CDR2 are SGHTA and FQGTGA. The CDR3 loop spans 16 amino acids. The CDR3 DNA sequence: TGTGCCAGCAGCTTAAACGACCCCGGGACAGGTAGCGGCTACACCTTC. Its translation is CASSLNDPGTGSGYTF.

This clonotype showed up many times. The chain uses TRBV20-1 and TRBJ2-1, with D possibly matching TRBD2 (6 bases). The CDR3 has 13 residues. Trimming stripped 4 bases from V and 7 bases from J, with 14 bases between. Germline lookup yields CDR1 DFQATT and CDR2 SNEGSKA (reference sequence). The CDR3 DNA sequence: TGCAGTGCTACGGACTATTCTAAGAATGAGCAGTTCTTC. Protein sequence: CSATDYSKNEQFF.

This clonotype was counted at least ten times. The V gene is TRBV20-1, the J gene TRBJ1-6, with 8 bases matching TRBD1. There are 13 residues in the CDR3. The germline gives CDR1 DFQATT, CDR2 SNEGSKA (reference sequence). Losses at the gene ends were 5 bases for V and 4 bases for J; bases not matched to a gene: 1. CDR3 sequence reads: CSAGQGYNSPLHF. CDR3 coding DNA: TGCAGTGCTGGACAGGGTTATAATTCACCCCTCCACTTT.

Ten or more counts support this clonotype. V gene TRBV12-3 or TRBV12-4 combines with J gene TRBJ2-3; possible D gene TRBD2, 5 bases. The CDR3 runs to 16 residues. Trimming took off 3 bases at V and 2 bases at J, with 15 bases between the two ends. In nucleotides, the CDR3 is TGTGCCAGCAGTTTCCCGGACTGGAAACTCACAGATACGCAGTATTTT. It codes for CASSFPDWKLTDTQYF.

The chain combines TRBV9 with TRBJ2-3; TRBD2 aligns across 12 bases. V shed 4 bases and J 5 bases; nucleotides not matched to a gene: 11. The V gene's germline CDR1 is SGDLS and CDR2 YYNGEE. There are 17 residues in the CDR3. CDR3 in DNA: TGTGCCAGCAGCTCCGAGACTAGCGGGAGTAGGGTAGATACGCAGTATTTT. As protein: CASSSETSGSRVDTQYF.

In this sample, this clonotype turned up many times. The genes are TRBV7-9 and TRBJ1-2; D gene uncertain. CDR1 is SEHNR and CDR2 is FQNEAQ in the germline V gene (reference sequence). V lost 2 bases and J 4 bases, leaving 8 bases between the germline ends. The CDR3 extends over 13 amino acids. The CDR3 region has the DNA TGTGCCAGCAGCTTAAAGGTGGGCTATGGCTACACCTTC. Amino acid sequence: CASSLKVGYGYTF. Using reference TRBV7-9 and TRBJ1-2 for the parts outside the CDR3, the full variable domain is DTGVSQNPRHKITKRGQNVTFRCDPISEHNRLYWYRQTLGQGPEFLTYFQNEAQLEKSRLLSDRFSAERPKGSFSTLEIQRTEQGDSAMYLCASSLKVGYGYTFGSGTRLTVV.

This clonotype was found many times. The CDR3 DNA is TGTGCCAGCAGTGACTCTGGCAGAGGGAATGAGCAGTTCTTC. It specifies CASSDSGRGNEQFF. V usage is TRBV6-4 and J usage is TRBJ2-1; TRBD2 might be the D (5 bases). V was shortened by 0 bases and J by 7 bases, with 10 bases between the two germline ends. The CDR3 runs 14 residues. CDR1 MRHNA and CDR2 SNTAGT come from the germline V gene.

This clonotype was counted many times. The V gene is TRBV5-1, the J gene TRBJ2-1; a possible D gene is TRBD2 (6 bases). Germline values: CDR1 SGHRS, CDR2 YFSETQ. The CDR3 extends over 17 amino acids. V lost 2 bases and J 1 base, leaving 16 bases between the germline ends. The CDR3 bases are TGCGCCAGCAGCTTTAACCGGGACTCGTGGTCCTACAATGAGCAGTTCTTC. Its translation: CASSFNRDSWSYNEQFF.